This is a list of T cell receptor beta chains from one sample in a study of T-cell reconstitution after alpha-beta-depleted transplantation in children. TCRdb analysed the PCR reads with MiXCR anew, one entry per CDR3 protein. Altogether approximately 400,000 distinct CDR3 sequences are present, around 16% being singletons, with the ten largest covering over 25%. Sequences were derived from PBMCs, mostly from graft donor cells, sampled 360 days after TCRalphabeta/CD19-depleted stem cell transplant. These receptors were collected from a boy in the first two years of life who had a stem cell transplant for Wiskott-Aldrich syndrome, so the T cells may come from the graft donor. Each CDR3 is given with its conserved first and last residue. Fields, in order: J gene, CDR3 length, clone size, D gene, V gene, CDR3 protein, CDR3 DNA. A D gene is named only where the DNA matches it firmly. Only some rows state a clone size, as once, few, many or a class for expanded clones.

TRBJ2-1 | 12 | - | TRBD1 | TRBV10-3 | CATRDSYNEQFF | TGTGCCACCAGGGACAGTTACAATGAGCAGTTCTTC
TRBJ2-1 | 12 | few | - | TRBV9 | CASSPRSNEQFF | TGTGCCAGCAGCCCACGGTCCAATGAGCAGTTCTTC
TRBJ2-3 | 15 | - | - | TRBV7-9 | CASSLQGPITDTQYF | TGTGCCAGCAGCTTACAGGGACCAATCACAGATACGCAGTATTTT
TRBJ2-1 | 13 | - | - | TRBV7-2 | CASSLLFANEQFF | TGTGCCAGCAGCTTACTCTTTGCGAATGAGCAGTTCTTC
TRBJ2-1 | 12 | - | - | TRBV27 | CASDLPGPEQFF | TGTGCCAGCGACCTCCCGGGTCCTGAGCAGTTCTTC
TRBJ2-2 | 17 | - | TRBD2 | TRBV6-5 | CASSYPRLAGGPGELFF | TGTGCCAGCAGTTATCCCCGACTAGCGGGGGGGCCCGGGGAGCTGTTTTTT
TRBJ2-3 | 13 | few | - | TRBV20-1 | CSASLARGDTQYF | TGCAGTGCTAGTCTGGCCAGGGGAGATACGCAGTATTTT
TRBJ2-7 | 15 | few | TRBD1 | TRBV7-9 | CASSAGQGGIDEQYF | TGTGCCAGCAGCGCCGGACAGGGTGGGATCGACGAGCAGTACTTC
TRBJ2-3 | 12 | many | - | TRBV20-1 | CSANLPTDTQYF | TGCAGTGCCAACCTCCCCACAGATACGCAGTATTTT
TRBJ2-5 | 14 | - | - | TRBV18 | CASSPLIYQETQYF | TGTGCCAGCTCACCTCTGATTTACCAAGAGACCCAGTACTTC
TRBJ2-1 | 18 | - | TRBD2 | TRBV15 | CATASGLAGTAPYNEQFF | TGTGCCACGGCCTCGGGACTAGCGGGGACTGCCCCCTACAATGAGCAGTTCTTC
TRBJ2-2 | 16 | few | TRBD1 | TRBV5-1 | CASSPTGQGNTGELFF | TGCGCCAGCAGTCCTACTGGACAGGGGAACACCGGGGAGCTGTTTTTT
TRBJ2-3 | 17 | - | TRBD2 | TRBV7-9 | CASSSPSGGARTDTQYF | TGTGCCAGCAGCTCCCCTAGCGGGGGGGCGCGGACAGATACGCAGTATTTT
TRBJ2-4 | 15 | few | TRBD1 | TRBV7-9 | CASSLTRTGLNIQYF | TGTGCCAGCAGCTTAACTCGGACAGGGCTGAACATTCAGTACTTC
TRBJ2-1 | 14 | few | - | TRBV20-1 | CSPVLSAVRNEQFF | TGCAGCCCCGTTCTTAGCGCGGTACGCAATGAGCAGTTCTTC
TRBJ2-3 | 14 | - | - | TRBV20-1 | CSARRRGPADTQYF | TGCAGTGCTAGACGCCGGGGGCCCGCCGATACGCAGTATTTT
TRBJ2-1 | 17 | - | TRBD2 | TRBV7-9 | CASSLASSGPSGNEQFF | TGTGCCAGCAGCTTAGCCTCTAGCGGACCTTCTGGAAATGAGCAGTTCTTC
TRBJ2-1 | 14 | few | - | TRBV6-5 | CASSYSYSYNEQFF | TGTGCCAGCAGTTACTCATACTCCTACAATGAGCAGTTCTTC
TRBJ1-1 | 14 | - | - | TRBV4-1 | CASSRTDMNTEAFF | TGCGCCAGCAGCCGGACAGACATGAACACTGAAGCTTTCTTT
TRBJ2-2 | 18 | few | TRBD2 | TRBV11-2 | CASNKPGLAGGGTGELFF | TGTGCCAGCAACAAACCGGGACTAGCGGGGGGTGGAACCGGGGAGCTGTTTTTT
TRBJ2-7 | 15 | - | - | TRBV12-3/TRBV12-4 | CASSLSVGSSYEQYF | TGTGCCAGCAGTTTAAGCGTCGGGTCCTCCTACGAGCAGTACTTC
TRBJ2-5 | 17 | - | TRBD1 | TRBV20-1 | CSAHTGTAYYNQETQYF | TGCAGTGCTCATACCGGGACAGCCTACTACAACCAAGAGACCCAGTACTTC
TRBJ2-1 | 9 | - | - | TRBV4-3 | CVPYNEQFF | TGCGTCCCCTACAATGAGCAGTTCTTC
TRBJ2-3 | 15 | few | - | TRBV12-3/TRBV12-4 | CASTTDGGRTDTQYF | TGTGCCAGCACCACCGACGGGGGACGCACAGATACGCAGTATTTT
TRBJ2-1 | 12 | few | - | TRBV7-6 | CASRGAGDEQFF | TGTGCCAGCAGGGGGGCTGGAGATGAGCAGTTCTTC
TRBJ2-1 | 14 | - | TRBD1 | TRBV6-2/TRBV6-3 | CASSYGQGVHEQFF | TGTGCCAGCAGTTATGGTCAGGGGGTGCATGAGCAGTTCTTC
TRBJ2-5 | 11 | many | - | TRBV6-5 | CASSYLETQYF | TGTGCCAGCAGTTACCTAGAGACCCAGTACTTC
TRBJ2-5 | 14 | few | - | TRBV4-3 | CASSQGIGGETQYF | TGCGCCAGCAGCCAAGGCATTGGGGGGGAGACCCAGTACTTC
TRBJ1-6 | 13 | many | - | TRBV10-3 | CAIRGVGGPDLHF | TGTGCCATCAGGGGGGTAGGTGGGCCGGACCTCCACTTT
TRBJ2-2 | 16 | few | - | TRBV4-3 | CASSQEERQNTGELFF | TGCGCCAGCAGCCAAGAGGAACGGCAGAACACCGGGGAGCTGTTTTTT
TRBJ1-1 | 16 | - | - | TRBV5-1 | CASSKQTQGSSTEAFF | TGCGCCAGCAGCAAGCAGACGCAGGGCTCGAGCACTGAAGCTTTCTTT
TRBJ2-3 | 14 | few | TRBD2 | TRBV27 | CASSSRLASDTQYF | TGTGCCAGCAGTTCAAGACTAGCTTCGGATACGCAGTATTTT
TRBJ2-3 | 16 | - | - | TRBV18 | CASSLRKGVWTDTQYF | TGTGCCAGCTCACTTCGTAAGGGAGTCTGGACAGATACGCAGTATTTT
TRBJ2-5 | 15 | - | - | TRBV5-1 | CASTTAGGYQETQYF | TGCGCCAGCACTACGGCAGGGGGGTACCAAGAGACCCAGTACTTC
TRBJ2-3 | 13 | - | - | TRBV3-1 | CASSRAEGDTQYF | TGTGCCAGCAGCCGAGCGGAGGGCGATACGCAGTATTTT
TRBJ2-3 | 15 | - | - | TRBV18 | CASSPVGVGTDTQYF | TGTGCCAGCTCACCAGTAGGAGTAGGAACAGATACGCAGTATTTT
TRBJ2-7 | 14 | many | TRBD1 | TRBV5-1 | CASSPTGGIYEQYF | TGCGCCAGCAGCCCGACAGGGGGCATCTACGAGCAGTACTTC
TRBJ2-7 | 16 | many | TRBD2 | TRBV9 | CASSAFGTSGSYEQYF | TGTGCCAGCAGCGCCTTCGGGACTAGTGGCTCCTACGAGCAGTACTTC
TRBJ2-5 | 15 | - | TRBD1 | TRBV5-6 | CASSSGQTYQETQYF | TGTGCCAGCAGCTCGGGACAGACGTACCAAGAGACCCAGTACTTC
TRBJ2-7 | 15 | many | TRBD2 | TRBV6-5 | CASGSVGLVPYEQYF | TGTGCCAGCGGCTCCGTGGGACTAGTGCCCTACGAGCAGTACTTC
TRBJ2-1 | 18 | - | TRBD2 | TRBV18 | CASSPWGTSGVTYNEQFF | TGTGCCAGCTCACCATGGGGCACTAGCGGGGTCACCTACAATGAGCAGTTCTTC